These T cell receptor beta chains were read from a single sample in a study of blood T cell repertoires in COVID-19. The assay was immunoSEQ multiplex PCR, and TCRdb's table has in-frame clones only and misses some. The data contain roughly 400,000 clones, about 88% of them singletons. Sequencing input: PBMCs or T cells enriched from blood (not recorded which). All receptors derive from a woman under 30 who had been exposed to COVID-19. The CDR3 runs from the conserved cysteine through the conserved F or W. The D gene is left open where the match is weak. Some rows mark clone size as missing; the rest say once, few, many or name a class of expanded clone.

TGTGCCACCGAGTTAGAAGATGGTCGCACAGATACGCAGTATTTT	CATELEDGRTDTQYF	-	TRBV5-5	TRBJ2-3	-
TGCGCCAGCAGTCGAAGCGGTGGTGGGACCGGGGAGCTGTTTTTT	CASSRSGGGTGELFF	-	TRBV10-2	TRBJ2-2	-
TGTGCCAGCAGCTTTGGCTCAAACACTGAAGCTTTCTTT	CASSFGSNTEAFF	-	TRBV11-2	TRBJ1-1	-
TGTGCCAGCAGCGCTCCGGGTCGCCAACGGGACGAGCAGTACTTC	CASSAPGRQRDEQYF	-	TRBV9	TRBJ2-7	-
TGTGCCAGCAGTTTATTTTCGGGTGGCGATAACCTAAACACAGATACGCAGTATTTT	CASSLFSGGDNLNTDTQYF	-	TRBV27	TRBJ2-3	-
TGCAGCGTTGAGGGACTAGCGGGAGATCAAGAGCAGTTCTTC	CSVEGLAGDQEQFF	-	TRBV29-1	TRBJ2-1	TRBD2
TGTGCCAGCAGCTTTGGCGGACTGACTTTGGAGACCCAGTACTTC	CASSFGGLTLETQYF	-	TRBV5-6	TRBJ2-5	-
TGTGCCAGCACTTGGGACAGGGAGGATGAGCAGTTCTTC	CASTWDREDEQFF	-	TRBV28	TRBJ2-1	TRBD1
TGTGCCAGCAGCCTTAGTTATAAGCAGTATTTT	CASSLSYKQYF	-	TRBV7-2	TRBJ2-3	-
TGTGCCAGCAGTTTCAACGAGCAGTACTTC	CASSFNEQYF	-	TRBV27	TRBJ2-7	-
TGCGCCAGCAGCCAAGGGGAGCAACTGAACACTGAAGCTTTCTTT	CASSQGEQLNTEAFF	-	TRBV4-1	TRBJ1-1	-
TGTGCCAGTAGTATAGGGACAGGTGGGTACAATGAGCAGTTCTTC	CASSIGTGGYNEQFF	-	TRBV19	TRBJ2-1	TRBD1
TGTGCCAGTAGTTCCTCTTCCGGGACTAGCGGGAGAGGAGGGTTCTTC	CASSSSSGTSGRGGFF	-	TRBV19	TRBJ2-1	TRBD2
TGTGCCAGCAGCGCGACAGACTCTTTTTCCTACGAGCAGTACTTC	CASSATDSFSYEQYF	-	TRBV9	TRBJ2-7	-
TGTGCCAGCAGTAGCCCGACAGGGAATGCGGGCAATCAGCCCCAGCATTTT	CASSSPTGNAGNQPQHF	-	TRBV28	TRBJ1-5	TRBD1
TGTGCCAGCAGTTTGTGGAGGAGTGATGAGCAGTTCTTC	CASSLWRSDEQFF	-	TRBV12-3/TRBV12-4	TRBJ2-1	-
TGTGCCAGCTCACCTTCGGACTATGCCTACGAGCAGTACTTC	CASSPSDYAYEQYF	-	TRBV18	TRBJ2-7	-
TGCGCCAGCAGCCCGGGGGACAGGCTCTCCTCTGGAAACACCATATATTTT	CASSPGDRLSSGNTIYF	-	TRBV5-1	TRBJ1-3	TRBD1
TGTGCCAGCAGTGAACGTAACTATGGCTACACCTTC	CASSERNYGYTF	-	TRBV6-1	TRBJ1-2	-
TGCGCCAGCAGCCAAGATTCCGGGATCTTGGATACGCAGTATTTT	CASSQDSGILDTQYF	-	TRBV4-1	TRBJ2-3	-
TGTGCCAGCACCGTATCAGGGGGTATTTTAAACAATGAGCAGTTCTTC	CASTVSGGILNNEQFF	-	TRBV3-1/TRBV3-2	TRBJ2-1	TRBD1
TGTGCCAGCAGTTTATTACCCCTAGGGGATGAGCAGTTCTTC	CASSLLPLGDEQFF	-	TRBV27	TRBJ2-1	-
TGTGCCAGCCTTACCCCAGGGGTGGGAGAGACCCAGTACTTC	CASLTPGVGETQYF	-	TRBV2	TRBJ2-5	-
TGTGCCAGCAGCTTGGGGCAGTCCTATGGCTACACCTTC	CASSLGQSYGYTF	-	TRBV5-4	TRBJ1-2	-
TGTGCCTGGAACCCCCTAGGCCGCTCTTACACTGAAGCTTTCTTT	CAWNPLGRSYTEAFF	-	TRBV30	TRBJ1-1	-
TGTGCCAGCACCCTGCGGGGGGCTGGTGGCTACACCTTC	CASTLRGAGGYTF	-	TRBV28	TRBJ1-2	-
TGTGCCACCACAACAGGGAGTTCGTCACCCCTCCACTTT	CATTTGSSSPLHF	-	TRBV6-5	TRBJ1-6	-
TGTGCCATCCAAACCAGGGGGGAGGAGGAGCAGTACTTC	CAIQTRGEEEQYF	once	TRBV12-3/TRBV12-4	TRBJ2-7	-
TGTGCCACCAGCAGAGTAAATGCACGGTCCGGGGAGCTGTTTTTT	CATSRVNARSGELFF	-	TRBV15	TRBJ2-2	-
TGTGCCAGCTCACCGCGACAGGGGGCCTCCTACGAGCAGTACTTC	CASSPRQGASYEQYF	-	TRBV18	TRBJ2-7	TRBD1
TGTGCCAGCAGCCTACCCCCGACAGGGAACTACGAGCAGTACTTC	CASSLPPTGNYEQYF	-	TRBV7-2	TRBJ2-7	TRBD1
TGTGCCAGCAGCTCGGGGACTAGCGGGAGCGCAGATACGCAGTATTTT	CASSSGTSGSADTQYF	-	TRBV7-9	TRBJ2-3	TRBD2